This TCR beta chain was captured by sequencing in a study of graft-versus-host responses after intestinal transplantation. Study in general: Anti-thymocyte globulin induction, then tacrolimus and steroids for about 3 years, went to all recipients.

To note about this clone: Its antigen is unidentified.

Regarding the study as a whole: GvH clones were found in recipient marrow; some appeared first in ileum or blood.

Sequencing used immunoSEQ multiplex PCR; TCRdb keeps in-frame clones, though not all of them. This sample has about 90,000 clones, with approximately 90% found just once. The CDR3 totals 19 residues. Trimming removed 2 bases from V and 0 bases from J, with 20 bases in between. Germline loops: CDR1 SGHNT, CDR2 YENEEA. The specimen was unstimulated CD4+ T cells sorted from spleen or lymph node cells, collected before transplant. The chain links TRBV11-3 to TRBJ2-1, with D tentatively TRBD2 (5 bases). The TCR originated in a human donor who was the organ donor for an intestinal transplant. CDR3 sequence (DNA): TGTGCCAGCAGCTTAACCCAACGGGCGGGCTTTTACTCCTACAATGAGCAGTTCTTC. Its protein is CASSLTQRAGFYSYNEQFF. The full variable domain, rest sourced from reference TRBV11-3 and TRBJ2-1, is EAGVVQSPRYKIIEKKQPVAFWCNPISGHNTLYWYLQNLGQGPELLIRYENEEAVDDSQLPKDRFSAERLKGVDSTLKIQPAELGDSAVYLCASSLTQRAGFYSYNEQFFGPGTRLTVL.